The 18 T cell receptor beta chains in this list originate from one sample, sequenced in a study of control samples from healthy donors and cancer patients. Using immunoSEQ multiplex PCR, the repertoire was profiled, and TCRdb retains in-frame clones only, with some absent. The table lists roughly 90,000 clones, more than 80% of them singletons. The sequencing sample was made of blood. These TCRs come from a woman in her 30s in good health.

This rearrangement joins TRBV5-1 to TRBJ1-1; D is possibly TRBD1 (6 bases). The germline CDR1 and CDR2 sequences are SGHRS and YFSETQ. There are 15 residues in the CDR3. The ends were cut back, 3 bases at V and 0 bases at J, with 12 bases in the middle. The CDR3 DNA follows: TGCGCCAGCAGCTCCGGACAGATCATGAACACTGAAGCTTTCTTT. The encoded protein is CASSSGQIMNTEAFF.

The chain couples TRBV19 to TRBJ1-1, with no clear D. V lost 6 bases and J lost 8, with 19 bases in between. The CDR3 totals 14 residues. Per the germline V gene, CDR1 is LNHDA and CDR2 is SQIVND (reference sequence). CDR3 nucleotides: TGTGCCAGTAGGTCATCCGGCAGTCGGCGAGAAGCTTTCTTT. This encodes CASRSSGSRREAFF.

V usage is TRBV6-1 and J usage is TRBJ1-2, with 11 bases fitting TRBD1. With V trimmed by 6 bases and J by 4 bases, 4 bases remained unmatched. The CDR3 is made up of 14 amino acids. Germline values: CDR1 MNHNS, CDR2 SASEGT. CDR3 protein: CASSRTGGLYGYTF. The DNA of the CDR3 is TGTGCCAGCAGCCGGACAGGGGGCCTCTATGGCTACACCTTC.

CDR3 protein: CASSLKPGINEKLFF. The CDR3 DNA reads as TGCGCCAGCAGCTTGAAACCAGGGATTAATGAAAAACTGTTTTTT. V and J are TRBV5-1 and TRBJ1-4; possibly TRBD1 for D (5 bases). CDR3 size: 15 residues. Germline V gives CDR1 SGHRS, CDR2 YFSETQ. The ends were cut back, 1 base at V and 4 bases at J, with 11 bases in the middle.

DNA of the CDR3: TGTGCCAGCAGTCTTCTGGGCGGGGGGGCCCCCGGGGAGCTGTTTTTT. Its translation is CASSLLGGGAPGELFF. This sequence joins TRBV7-2 and TRBJ2-2, with TRBD2 matching 9 bases. Germline V gene sequence: CDR1 SGHTA, CDR2 FQGNSA. CDR3 length: 16 residues. V lost 6 bases to trimming and J lost 6 bases; unmatched junction nucleotides: 11. The full variable domain, completed using reference TRBV7-2 and TRBJ2-2, is GAGVSQSPSNKVTEKGKDVELRCDPISGHTALYWYRQSLGQGLEFLIYFQGNSAPDKSGLPSDRFSAERTGGSVSTLTIQRTQQEDSAVYLCASSLLGGGAPGELFFGEGSRLTVL.

This clone appeared once. The chain has TRBV5-6 and TRBJ1-2, with D unresolved. Germline loops: CDR1 SGHDT, CDR2 YYEEEE. The CDR3 consists of 14 residues. V was trimmed by 6 bases and J by 0 bases, leaving 12 bases between them. For the CDR3, the DNA is TGTGCCAGCAAGGTGGGAAATCCTAACTATGGCTACACCTTC. It translates to CASKVGNPNYGYTF.

The chain recombines TRBV6-2 or TRBV6-3 with TRBJ2-6; possible D gene TRBD1, 5 bases. CDR1 is MNHEY, CDR2 SVGEGT, per germline. Trimming stripped 4 bases from V and 2 bases from J, with 12 bases between. The CDR3 length is 16 residues. CDR3 DNA: TGTGCCAGCAGTTCTGAAAGGGGTGCTGGGGCCAACGTCCTGACTTTC. Protein product: CASSSERGAGANVLTF.

V is TRBV11-2 and J is TRBJ2-1, with 8 bases lining up with TRBD2. This CDR3 spans 14 amino acids. V shed 3 bases, J shed 9 bases, and the junction held 7 bases outside the gene matches. Germline CDR1 reads SGHAT; CDR2 reads FQNNGV. The DNA for the CDR3 is TGTGCCAGCAGCTTGAACGGGGGGGCCGGTGAGCAGTTCTTC. Its translation: CASSLNGGAGEQFF.

The chain has TRBV7-9 and TRBJ1-1; D is possibly TRBD1 (5 bases). The CDR3 totals 13 residues. The germline V gene has CDR1 SEHNR and CDR2 FQNEAQ (reference sequence). V lost 4 bases to trimming and J lost 8 bases, with 14 bases between them. In DNA, the CDR3 is TGTGCCAGCAGCTCCCATGGACGGGGGGAAGCTTTCTTT. It is translated as CASSSHGRGEAFF.

The genes are TRBV12-5 and TRBJ2-1; no reliable D call. CDR1 and CDR2 (germline): LGHNT, FRNRAP. This CDR3 is built from 12 residues. Trimming shortened V by 1 base and J by 9 bases, and 7 bases separated the two germline ends. This CDR3 is CASGLGFIEQFF. DNA of the CDR3: TGTGCTAGTGGTTTGGGTTTTATTGAGCAGTTCTTC.

The chain couples TRBV28 to TRBJ2-7; 8 nucleotides align to TRBD2. This CDR3 region has 15 residues. Germline V gives CDR1 MDHEN, CDR2 SYDVKM. With 5 bases clipped from V and 0 bases from J, the junction kept 6 bases outside the gene matches. The CDR3 sequence: CASSPSGSHSYEQYF. Here the CDR3 DNA reads TGTGCCAGCAGTCCCAGCGGGAGCCACTCCTACGAGCAGTACTTC.

The rearrangement uses TRBV3-1 (or the pseudogene TRBV3-2) and TRBJ2-7, with 7 positions matching TRBD2. CDR3 length: 15 amino acids. With 2 bases clipped from V and 0 bases from J, the junction kept 4 bases outside the gene matches. CDR1 and CDR2 (germline): LGHDT, YNNKEL (reference sequence). The DNA of the CDR3 is TGTGCCAGCAGCCAAACTGGCGGGAGCTCCTACGAGCAGTACTTC. This codes for CASSQTGGSSYEQYF.

The chain combines TRBV6-2 or TRBV6-3 with TRBJ2-3, with no clear D. Trimming took 1 base from V and 4 from J, leaving 15 bases between them. Germline V lookup: CDR1 MNHEY, CDR2 SVGEGT. This CDR3 is 16 amino acids long. CDR3 in amino acids: CASSYLLADPADTQYF. CDR3 bases: TGTGCCAGCAGTTACTTGCTGGCGGACCCCGCAGATACGCAGTATTTT.

This rearrangement joins TRBV6-1 to TRBJ1-5; D perhaps matches TRBD1 (5 bases). Trimming removed 3 bases at V and 3 bases at J, with 12 bases between. Germline CDR1 reads MNHNS; CDR2 reads SASEGT. This CDR3 has 15 residues. CDR3 sequence: CASSDRQPVNQPQHF. The CDR3, as DNA: TGTGCCAGCAGTGATAGACAGCCGGTCAATCAGCCCCAGCATTTT.

V usage is TRBV5-5 and J usage is TRBJ2-5, with D perhaps TRBD1 (5 bases). Germline V gene data show CDR1 as SGHKS and CDR2 as YYEKEE (reference sequence). This CDR3 contains 14 residues. V shed 1 base and J shed 2 bases, with 9 bases lying between them. The CDR3 bases are TGTGCCAGCAGCTTGCAGGGAACACAAGAGACCCAGTACTTC. It specifies CASSLQGTQETQYF.

The CDR3 nucleotides are TGTGCCAGCAGCCCCGTGGTGGGAGGTTATCAAGAGACCCAGTACTTC. Its protein is CASSPVVGGYQETQYF. The J gene is TRBJ2-5, the V gene TRBV7-8; D is perhaps TRBD2 (6 bases). CDR1 SGHVS and CDR2 FQNEAQ come from the germline V gene. The CDR3 totals 16 residues. V lost 5 bases to trimming and J lost 2 bases, with 18 bases between them.

This clone was picked up a small number of times. The chain joins TRBV5-6 to TRBJ1-1; D unresolved. The CDR3 sequence is 14 residues long. V was cut by 1 base and J by 5 bases, with 12 bases left in between. Germline V gene data show CDR1 as SGHDT and CDR2 as YYEEEE. The CDR3 sequence is CASSLSGRGTEAFF. The CDR3 DNA is TGTGCCAGCAGCTTGTCTGGGCGGGGAACTGAAGCTTTCTTT.

The chain is built from TRBV5-6 and TRBJ1-4; unclear D gene. The CDR3 totals 14 residues. Germline V gene lookup returns CDR1 SGHDT and CDR2 YYEEEE. V was cut by 5 bases and J by 5 bases, with 13 bases left in between. CDR3 region: CASSYDTQNEKLFF. For the CDR3, the DNA is TGTGCCAGCAGTTATGACACTCAAAATGAAAAACTGTTTTTT.